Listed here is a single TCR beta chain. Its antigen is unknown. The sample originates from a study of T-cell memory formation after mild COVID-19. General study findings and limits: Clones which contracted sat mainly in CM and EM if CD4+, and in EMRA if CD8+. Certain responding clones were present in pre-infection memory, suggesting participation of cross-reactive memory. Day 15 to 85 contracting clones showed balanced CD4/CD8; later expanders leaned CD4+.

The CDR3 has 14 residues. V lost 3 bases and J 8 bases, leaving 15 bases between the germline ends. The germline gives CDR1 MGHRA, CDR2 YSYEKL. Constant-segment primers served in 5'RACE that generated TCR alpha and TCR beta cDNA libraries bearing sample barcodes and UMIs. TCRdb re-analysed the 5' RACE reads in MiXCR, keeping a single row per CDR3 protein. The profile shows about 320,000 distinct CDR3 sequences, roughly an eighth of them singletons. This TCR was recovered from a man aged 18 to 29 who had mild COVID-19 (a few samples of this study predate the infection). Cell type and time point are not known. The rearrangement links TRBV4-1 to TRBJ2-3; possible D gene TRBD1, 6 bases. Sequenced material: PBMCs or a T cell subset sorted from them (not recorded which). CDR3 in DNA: TGCGCCAGCAGCCAGGGGGCCGCCGCGGGTACGCAGTATTTT. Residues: CASSQGAAAGTQYF.